This TCR beta chain was observed in a study of cytomegalovirus exposure and HLA in healthy donors. The CDR3 has 15 amino acids. V dropped 3 bases and J dropped 2; count of bases not matched to a gene: 5. Germline lookup yields CDR1 LNHDA and CDR2 SQIVND (reference sequence). The PCR was carried out with 60 Vbeta primers and 13 Jbeta primers. Measured with immunoSEQ multiplex PCR; TCRdb has only the in-frame clones, and not every one. Its clone listing holds approximately 40,000 clones. The sequence came from a woman in her twenties or thirties in good health and CMV-seronegative. The chain couples TRBV19 to TRBJ2-7, with 9 bases identical to TRBD1. The sample taken for sequencing was PBMCs. The CDR3 spells CASSMGTGTPYEQYF. The CDR3 DNA sequence: TGTGCCAGTAGTATGGGGACAGGGACCCCCTACGAGCAGTACTTC. Supplemented by reference TRBV19 and TRBJ2-7, the full variable domain reads DGGITQSPKYLFRKEGQNVTLSCEQNLNHDAMYWYRQDPGQGLRLIYYSQIVNDFQKGDIAEGYSVSREKKESFPLTVTSAQKNPTAFYLCASSMGTGTPYEQYFGPGTRLTVT.